A single TCR beta chain is shown here with its context. Its antigen remains unknown. Different DNA sequences within this sample yield the same CDR3. The sample is drawn from a study of shared clonotypes between healthy human individuals. Study findings and constraints: A reduction in generation probabilities was seen for non-shared clonotypes relative to those shared by all four donors.

Using immunoSEQ multiplex PCR, the repertoire was profiled, and TCRdb retains in-frame clones only, with some absent. This table holds almost 750,000 clones, 55% to 80% found once. The germline V gene has CDR1 SGHRS and CDR2 YFSETQ. The CDR3 has 14 residues. Deletions cut 0 bases from V and 1 base from J, with 7 bases between. V usage is TRBV5-1 and J usage is TRBJ2-5; D may be TRBD1 or TRBD2 (5 bases each). This TCR came from a woman in her twenties or thirties in good health. The sequenced sample was memory CD4+ T cells sorted from blood. Specified subset: CD45RA-negative fraction. CDR3 DNA sequence: TGCGCCAGCAGCTTGGCCGGGACCCAAGAGACCCAGTACTTC. Its protein product is CASSLAGTQETQYF.